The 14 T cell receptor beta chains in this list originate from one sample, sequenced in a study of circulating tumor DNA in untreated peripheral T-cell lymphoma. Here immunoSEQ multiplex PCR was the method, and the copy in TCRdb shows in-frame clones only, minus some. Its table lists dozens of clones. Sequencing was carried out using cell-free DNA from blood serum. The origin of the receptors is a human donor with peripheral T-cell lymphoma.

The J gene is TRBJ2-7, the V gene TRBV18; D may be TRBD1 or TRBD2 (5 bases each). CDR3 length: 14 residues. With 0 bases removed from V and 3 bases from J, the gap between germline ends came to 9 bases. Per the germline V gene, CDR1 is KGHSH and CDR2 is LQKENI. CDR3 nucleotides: TGTGCCAGCTCACCACCGGGACGGAACTACGAGCAGTACTTC. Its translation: CASSPPGRNYEQYF. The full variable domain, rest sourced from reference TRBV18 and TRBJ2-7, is NAGVMQNPRHLVRRRGQEARLRCSPMKGHSHVYWYRQLPEEGLKFMVYLQKENIIDESGMPKERFSAEFPKEGPSILRIQQVVRGDSAAYFCASSPPGRNYEQYFGPGTRLTVT.

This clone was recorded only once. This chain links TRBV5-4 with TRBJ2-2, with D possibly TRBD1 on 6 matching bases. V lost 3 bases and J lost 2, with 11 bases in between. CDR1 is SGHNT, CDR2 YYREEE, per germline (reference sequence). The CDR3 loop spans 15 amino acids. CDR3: CASSWLDRNTGELFF. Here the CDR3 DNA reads TGTGCCAGCAGCTGGCTGGACAGAAACACCGGGGAGCTGTTTTTT.

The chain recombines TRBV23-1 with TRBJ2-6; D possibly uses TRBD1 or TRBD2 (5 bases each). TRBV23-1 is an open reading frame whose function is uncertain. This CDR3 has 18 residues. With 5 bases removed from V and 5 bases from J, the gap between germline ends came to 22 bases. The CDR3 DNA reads TGCGCCAGCAGTACGGGACGTACGCAACAAAGTCGGGCCAACGTCCTGACTTTC. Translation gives CASSTGRTQQSRANVLTF.

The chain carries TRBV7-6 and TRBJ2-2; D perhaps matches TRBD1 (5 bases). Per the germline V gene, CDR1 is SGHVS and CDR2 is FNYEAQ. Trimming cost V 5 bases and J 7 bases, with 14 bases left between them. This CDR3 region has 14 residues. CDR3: CASSLQVLGGELFF. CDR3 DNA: TGTGCCAGCAGCCTACAGGTCTTGGGCGGGGAGCTGTTTTTT. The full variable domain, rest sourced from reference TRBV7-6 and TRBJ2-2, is GAGVSQSPRYKVTKRGQDVALRCDPISGHVSLYWYRQALGQGPEFLTYFNYEAQQDKSGLPNDRFSAERPEGSISTLTIQRTEQRDSAMYRCASSLQVLGGELFFGEGSRLTVL.

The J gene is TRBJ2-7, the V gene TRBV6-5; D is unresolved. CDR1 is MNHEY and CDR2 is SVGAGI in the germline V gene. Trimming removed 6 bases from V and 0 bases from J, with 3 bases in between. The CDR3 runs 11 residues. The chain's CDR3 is CASRTSYEQYF. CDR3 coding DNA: TGTGCCAGCAGAACCTCCTACGAGCAGTACTTC.

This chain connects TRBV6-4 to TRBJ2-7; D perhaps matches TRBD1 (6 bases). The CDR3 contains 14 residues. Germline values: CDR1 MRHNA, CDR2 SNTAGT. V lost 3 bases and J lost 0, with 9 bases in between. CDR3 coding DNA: TGTGCCAGCAGTGAAACAGGGAGCTCCTACGAGCAGTACTTC. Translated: CASSETGSSYEQYF.

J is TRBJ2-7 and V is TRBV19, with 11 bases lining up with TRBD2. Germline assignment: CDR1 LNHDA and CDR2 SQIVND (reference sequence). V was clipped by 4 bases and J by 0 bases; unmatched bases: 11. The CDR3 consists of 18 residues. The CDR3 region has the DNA TGTGCCAGTAGTACGGGCCTGCTACTAGCGGGGGACTCCTACGAGCAGTACTTC. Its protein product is CASSTGLLLAGDSYEQYF.

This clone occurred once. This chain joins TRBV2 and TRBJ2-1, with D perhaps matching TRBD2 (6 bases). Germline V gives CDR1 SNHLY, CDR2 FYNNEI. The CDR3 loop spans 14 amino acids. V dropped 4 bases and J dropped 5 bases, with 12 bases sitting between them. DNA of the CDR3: TGTGCCAGCAGTGGGGGACTCGATAACAATGAGCAGTTCTTC. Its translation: CASSGGLDNNEQFF.

CDR3 in DNA: TGTGCCAGCAGCTTGACGGGGGGACTAGCGGGAAGGACCACCAACTACGAGCAGTACTTC. Protein sequence: CASSLTGGLAGRTTNYEQYF. The V gene is TRBV5-4, the J gene TRBJ2-7; 13 bases fit TRBD2. Germline CDR1 SGHNT, CDR2 YYREEE (reference sequence). The CDR3 sequence is 20 residues long. V trimming: 1 base; J trimming: 3 bases; junction bases outside the gene matches: 16.

This CDR3 reads CASSRGQGTQPQHF. The CDR3 DNA follows: TGTGCCAGCAGCCGAGGACAGGGAACTCAGCCCCAGCATTTT. The chain carries TRBV2 and TRBJ1-5, with TRBD1 matching over 8 bases. Germline loops: CDR1 SNHLY, CDR2 FYNNEI. V lost 6 bases to trimming and J lost 6 bases; unmatched junction nucleotides: 7. The CDR3 has 14 amino acids.

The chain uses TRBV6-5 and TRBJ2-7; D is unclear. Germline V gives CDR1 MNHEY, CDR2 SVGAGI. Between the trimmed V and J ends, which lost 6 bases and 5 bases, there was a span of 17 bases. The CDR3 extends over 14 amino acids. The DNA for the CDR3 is TGTGCCAGCAGCCCCTCTGAAGGGTCCCACGAGCAGTACTTC. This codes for CASSPSEGSHEQYF.

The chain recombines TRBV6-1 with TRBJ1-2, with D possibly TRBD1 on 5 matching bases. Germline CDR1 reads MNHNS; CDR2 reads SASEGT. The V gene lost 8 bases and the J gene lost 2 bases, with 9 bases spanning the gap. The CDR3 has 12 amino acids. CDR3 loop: CASLGGNYGYTF. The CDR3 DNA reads TGTGCCAGCCTGGGGGGAAACTATGGCTACACCTTC.

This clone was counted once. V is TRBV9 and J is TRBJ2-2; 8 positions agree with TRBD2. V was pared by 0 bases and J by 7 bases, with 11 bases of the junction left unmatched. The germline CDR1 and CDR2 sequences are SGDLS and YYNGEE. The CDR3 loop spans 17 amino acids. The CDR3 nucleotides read TGTGCCAGCAGCGTAGGGCAAGCGGGAGAGTTCGTCGGGGAGCTGTTTTTT. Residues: CASSVGQAGEFVGELFF.

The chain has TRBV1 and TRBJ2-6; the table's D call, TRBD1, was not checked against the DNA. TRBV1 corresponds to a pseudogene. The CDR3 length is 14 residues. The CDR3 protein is CTSSSQSRANVLTF. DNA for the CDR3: TGCACCAGCAGCTCACAAAGTCGGGCCAACGTCCTGACTTTC.